This entry lists 21 T cell receptor beta chains sequenced from one sample in a study of HIV-infected patients and healthy controls. Reverse transcription used approximately 500 ng RNA and constant-region primers for alpha and beta. Using multiplexing indices, alpha and beta chain libraries were generated apart by chain-specific third strand synthesis. One entry per CDR3 protein, called by TCRdb with MiXCR from the 5' RACE reads. The table lists 17,000 or so distinct CDR3 sequences, around 5.5% of them singletons, with over 1.5% in the top ten. Whole blood was used without fractionation, so all unsorted peripheral T cells were included. The sample was blood. The origin of the receptors is an adult in good health.

This clonotype came up many times. This chain links TRBV19 with TRBJ1-6; D unresolved. Between the trimmed V and J ends, which lost 3 bases and 5 bases, there was a span of 5 bases. There are 13 residues in the CDR3. In germline, CDR1 is LNHDA, CDR2 SQIVND (reference sequence). CDR3 region: CASSMTDNSPLHF. The CDR3 nucleotides are TGTGCCAGTAGTATGACCGATAATTCACCCCTCCACTTT.

This clonotype occurred many times. The chain couples TRBV12-3 or TRBV12-4 to TRBJ2-3, with 9 nucleotides matching TRBD2. The CDR3 has 15 amino acids. J lost 1 base, V lost 8 bases, and 7 bases had no gene match. The DNA for the CDR3 is TGTGCCAGCGGCCGCGGGGGGGCCGGCACAGATACGCAGTATTTT. This sequence encodes CASGRGGAGTDTQYF.

To note about this clonotype: With a much larger clone just one base away, this may be a read error. The V gene is TRBV5-4, the J gene TRBJ2-7; possibly TRBD2 for D (6 bases). Trimming took off 0 bases at V and 4 bases at J, with 14 bases between the two ends. CDR1 and CDR2 (germline): SGHNT, YYREEE (reference sequence). The CDR3 spans 15 residues. In nucleotides, the CDR3 is TGTGCCAGCAGCTTGGGGGTGGGGGGACGGTACGAGCAGTACTTC. It translates to CASSLGVGGRYEQYF.

By sample share, this clonotype is medium-sized. This chain links TRBV5-1 with TRBJ2-1, with TRBD1 identical over 9 bases. Trimming removed 9 bases from V and 6 bases from J; junction bases left unmatched: 13. Germline CDR1 SGHRS, CDR2 YFSETQ. The CDR3 runs to 15 residues. The CDR3, as DNA: TGCGCCACCACACCGTGGGGACAGGGTGGCAATGAGCAGTTCTTC. Its protein product is CATTPWGQGGNEQFF.

J is TRBJ1-2 and V is TRBV3-1; D gene uncertain. V shed 0 bases and J shed 4 bases, with 24 bases lying between them. CDR1 is LGHDT, CDR2 YNNKEL, per germline (reference sequence). The CDR3 runs to 19 residues. The CDR3 sequence is CASSQELMSYADLLYGYTF. DNA for the CDR3: TGTGCCAGCAGCCAAGAACTGATGAGTTACGCAGATTTACTCTATGGCTACACCTTC. Full variable domain (missing parts from reference TRBV3-1 and TRBJ1-2): DTAVSQTPKYLVTQMGNDKSIKCEQNLGHDTMYWYKQDSKKFLKIMFSYNNKELIINETVPNRFSPKSPDKAHLNLHINSLELGDSAVYFCASSQELMSYADLLYGYTFGSGTRLTVV.

This clonotype is medium-sized. V usage is TRBV3-1 and J usage is TRBJ2-2, with D unresolved. V lost 4 bases and J 4 bases, leaving 4 bases between the germline ends. Germline loops: CDR1 LGHDT, CDR2 YNNKEL (reference sequence). CDR3 length: 12 residues. CDR3 sequence (DNA): TGTGCCAGCAGCCCTATCACCGGGGAGCTGTTTTTT. Translating gives CASSPITGELFF.

This clonotype came up many times. This chain uses TRBV6-1 with TRBJ1-5; tentatively, D is TRBD1 (5 bases). V was pared by 8 bases and J by 2 bases, with 13 bases between. Germline CDR1 and CDR2: MNHNS and SASEGT. CDR3 length: 14 residues. The DNA of the CDR3 is TGTGCCAGCGAAACTCTAGGGGGCAATCAGCCCCAGCATTTT. Its translation is CASETLGGNQPQHF.

This clonotype was counted at least ten times. The rearrangement uses TRBV5-5 and TRBJ1-2; D is perhaps TRBD1 (5 bases). V was pared by 2 bases and J by 6 bases, with 14 bases between. Germline V gene data show CDR1 as SGHKS and CDR2 as YYEKEE (reference sequence). There are 14 residues in the CDR3. The CDR3 here is CASSFRGPVDGYTF. The CDR3 DNA reads TGTGCCAGCAGCTTCCGGGGCCCAGTAGATGGCTACACCTTC.

There are many counts of this clonotype. The V gene is TRBV3-1, the J gene TRBJ1-1; TRBD1 agrees at 8 bases. The CDR3 totals 15 residues. Trimming took 3 bases from V and 0 from J; bases not matched to a gene: 3. The germline CDR1 and CDR2 sequences are LGHDT and YNNKEL (reference sequence). The CDR3 protein is CASSHLDRVNTEAFF. DNA for the CDR3: TGTGCCAGCAGCCACCTGGACAGGGTGAACACTGAAGCTTTCTTT.

At least ten counts were recorded for this clonotype. This rearrangement joins TRBV6-5 to TRBJ1-6, with TRBD1 as a possible D gene (5 bases). In germline, CDR1 is MNHEY, CDR2 SVGAGI. V shed 2 bases and J shed 6 bases, with 11 bases lying between them. This CDR3 region has 15 residues. CDR3 protein: CASSYGGAGNSPLHF. The CDR3, as DNA: TGTGCCAGCAGTTACGGTGGGGCAGGTAATTCACCCCTCCACTTT.

This clonotype was counted ten times or more. The chain recombines TRBV21-1 with TRBJ1-5; TRBD1, the table's D call, was not compared with the DNA. TRBV21-1 is reported as a pseudogene. The CDR3 totals 16 residues. CDR3 sequence: CASSNWAPGGYQPQHF. The CDR3 DNA sequence: TGTGCCAGCAGCAACTGGGCCCCCGGAGGATATCAGCCCCAGCATTTT.

There are a few counts of this clonotype. The chain uses TRBV23-1 and TRBJ1-2; no definite D call. TRBV23-1 is assigned to the ORF class and has an uncertain function. This CDR3 is 12 amino acids long. Trimming left V 2 bases short and J 5 bases short, with 6 bases between. For the CDR3, the DNA is TGCGCCAGCAGTCAAGAACCTTATGGCTACACCTTC. As protein: CASSQEPYGYTF.

This clonotype was seen at least ten times. The V gene is TRBV9, the J gene TRBJ2-7; 8 positions agree with TRBD2. The V and J ends lost 0 bases and 3 bases, in that order; junction bases with no gene match: 2. CDR1 and CDR2 (germline): SGDLS, YYNGEE. This CDR3 is 14 amino acids long. The CDR3 nucleotides are TGTGCCAGCAGCGTAGGCGGGGGGTACTACGAGCAGTACTTC. This gives the protein CASSVGGGYYEQYF. Full variable domain (remainder filled in from reference TRBV9 and TRBJ2-7): DSGVTQTPKHLITATGQRVTLRCSPRSGDLSVYWYQQSLDQGLQFLIQYYNGEERAKGNILERFSAQQFPDLHSELNLSSLELGDSALYFCASSVGGGYYEQYFGPGTRLTVT.

This clonotype was picked up many times. The chain joins TRBV6-1 to TRBJ2-3, with D unresolved. The length of the CDR3 is 17 residues. The V gene lost 9 bases and the J gene lost 8 bases, with 30 bases spanning the gap. The germline V gene has CDR1 MNHNS and CDR2 SASEGT. The CDR3 DNA follows: TGTGCCAGTAAACCGGGCAGACACGCACCTCTTTCTGGTACGCAGTATTTT. Amino acid sequence: CASKPGRHAPLSGTQYF.

A few counts support this clonotype. The chain joins TRBV4-1 to TRBJ1-2; 7 bases align to TRBD1. The CDR3 has 14 residues. With V trimmed by 1 base and J by 8 bases, 7 bases remained unmatched. Per the germline V gene, CDR1 is MGHRA and CDR2 is YSYEKL. CDR3 in amino acids: CASSQGQGGFGYTF. The CDR3 bases are TGCGCCAGCAGCCAAGGACAGGGAGGATTCGGCTACACCTTC.

By share, this clonotype ranks as medium-sized (0.01 to 0.1%). The chain recombines TRBV7-8 with TRBJ2-5; 7 bases agree with TRBD1. The CDR3 runs to 14 residues. The V gene end was trimmed by 5 bases and the J gene end by 3 bases; junction bases not matched to a gene: 6. CDR1 and CDR2 from the germline V gene are SGHVS and FQNEAQ. CDR3 in DNA: TGTGCCAGCAGCCCCCGGGACAGCAAAGAGACCCAGTACTTC. Translated, it gives CASSPRDSKETQYF.

In this sample, this clonotype turned up many times. V usage is TRBV19 and J usage is TRBJ1-5; D is unclear. The CDR3 contains 13 residues. V dropped 10 bases and J dropped 8 bases, with 18 bases sitting between them. Germline V gives CDR1 LNHDA, CDR2 SQIVND (reference sequence). CDR3 sequence: CATLQENGEPQHF. CDR3 nucleotide sequence: TGTGCCACCCTCCAGGAAAATGGGGAGCCCCAGCATTTT.

This clonotype has at least ten counts. V gene TRBV7-9 combines with J gene TRBJ1-3; D is possibly TRBD1 (5 bases). CDR3 length equals 16 residues. Trimming removed 5 bases at V and 0 bases at J, with 14 bases between. CDR1 is SEHNR and CDR2 is FQNEAQ in the germline V gene (reference sequence). The chain's CDR3 is CASSLGAVISGNTIYF. The CDR3 DNA is TGTGCCAGCAGCCTCGGGGCGGTAATCTCTGGAAACACCATATATTTT.

The chain employs TRBV10-3 and TRBJ2-3; no clear D. Germline V lookup: CDR1 ENHRY, CDR2 SYGVKD. The CDR3 covers 16 residues. V lost 4 bases and J lost 2, with 16 bases in between. This chain's CDR3 is CAISGGRTLTTDTQYF. The CDR3 DNA is TGTGCCATCAGTGGCGGCCGGACGCTAACCACAGATACGCAGTATTTT.

This clonotype has more than one count but fewer than ten. The rearrangement uses TRBV10-3 and TRBJ2-5; TRBD1 is a possible D gene (7 bases). V was cut by 10 bases and J by 4 bases, with 25 bases left in between. The CDR3 loop spans 16 amino acids. From germline, CDR1 is ENHRY and CDR2 SYGVKD. CDR3 loop: CATASHRDQGGETQYF. The CDR3 DNA reads as TGTGCCACCGCATCCCACCGGGACCAGGGGGGAGAGACCCAGTACTTC.

The V and J genes are TRBV28 and TRBJ1-1; D possibly corresponds to TRBD1 (5 bases). Germline-derived CDR1 and CDR2 are MDHEN and SYDVKM. The CDR3 runs to 15 residues. Written as DNA, the CDR3 is TGTGAGGTTTTAGGGCACGGGGGTAAGGACACTGAAGCTTTCTTT. Its translation is CEVLGHGGKDTEAFF.